These T cell receptor beta chains were read from a single sample in a study of metastatic and nonmetastatic thyroid tumors. TCRdb re-clonotyped the PCR reads through MiXCR. Of some 29,000 clones listed, around 4% are singletons. Sequenced material: blood. The source is a male donor with papillary thyroid cancer or a benign thyroid nodule (not recorded which). Some clones in this sample may be carry-over from other donors' samples. Each CDR3 is given with its conserved first and last residue. Each record gives: clone size, V gene, D gene, J gene, CDR3 DNA, CDR3 protein. D genes are given only for firm matches. Not all rows give a size; the values are once, few, many and, for expanded clones, a class.

size: few; V: TRBV9; D: .; J: TRBJ2-7; DNA: TGTGCCAGCAGTGACCCTCCCCGGCAGGATCTCGAGCAGTACTTC; CDR3: CASSDPPRQDLEQYF
size: many; V: TRBV5-8; D: .; J: TRBJ2-1; DNA: TGTGCCAGCAGCTTGATTAATGAGCAGTTCTTC; CDR3: CASSLINEQFF
size: few; V: TRBV19; D: TRBD1; J: TRBJ2-2; DNA: TGTGCCAGTAGTTGGGACCGACAGGGGTACACCGGGGAGCTGTTTTTT; CDR3: CASSWDRQGYTGELFF
size: .; V: TRBV27; D: TRBD2; J: TRBJ2-3; DNA: TGTGCCAGTAGGCGGGGGAGGCGCGCAGATACCCAGTATTTT; CDR3: CASRRGRRADTQYF
size: .; V: TRBV6-1; D: TRBD1; J: TRBJ2-2; DNA: TGTGCCAGCGGGGACAGCGACACCGGGGAGCTGTTTTTT; CDR3: CASGDSDTGELFF
size: .; V: TRBV12-3/TRBV12-4; D: TRBD2; J: TRBJ2-7; DNA: TGTGCCAGCACCCTGACTAGCGGGGACCTCTACGAGCAGTACTTC; CDR3: CASTLTSGDLYEQYF
size: few; V: TRBV6-1; D: .; J: TRBJ1-5; DNA: TGTGCCTCCTGGGGATATTCTTATAGCAATCAGCCCCAGCATTTT; CDR3: CASWGYSYSNQPQHF
size: .; V: TRBV6-1; D: .; J: TRBJ2-7; DNA: TGTGCCAGCAGTGAATGGTCTGCGGACCTCTCCTACGAGCAGTACTTC; CDR3: CASSEWSADLSYEQYF
size: .; V: TRBV7-9; D: TRBD1; J: TRBJ1-2; DNA: TGTGCCAGCAGCTTAGGTCCGGACAGGGTAGGCGGCTACACCTTC; CDR3: CASSLGPDRVGGYTF
size: many; V: TRBV20-1; D: .; J: TRBJ2-2; DNA: TGCAGTGCTAGAGATGGAGGGACGCACACCGGGGAGCTGTTTTTT; CDR3: CSARDGGTHTGELFF
size: .; V: TRBV6-2/TRBV6-3; D: .; J: TRBJ1-1; DNA: TGTGCCAGCAGCCCCCCTGGTCTGAACACTAAAGCTTTCTTT; CDR3: CASSPPGLNTKAFF
size: many; V: TRBV30; D: .; J: TRBJ1-1; DNA: TGTGCCTGGAGTGGGGGCAGGGATCCAGGAGAAGCTTTCTTT; CDR3: CAWSGGRDPGEAFF